A single T cell receptor (beta chain) is shown here with its context. Its antigen is unidentified. Donors were healthy Caucasian individuals from Russia aged roughly 6 to 100. Primed by a sample-barcoded 5' primer and a J-beta primer mix, a second PCR proceeded for about 6 to 11 cycles. All cDNA molecules were each tagged by a template-switch adaptor with 12 random nucleotides. In TCRdb, the 5' RACE reads were re-called with MiXCR into one record per CDR3 protein. Found here are around 620,000 distinct CDR3 sequences, roughly a quarter of them singletons; the top ten hold around a sixth. Trimming removed 4 bases from V and 0 bases from J; junction bases left unmatched: 10. Germline CDR1 and CDR2: LGHNA and YSLEER. This CDR3 spans 17 amino acids. These data are taken from a study of blood T cells in healthy people across ages. The study's findings and limits: Older individuals had lower TCR beta diversity per million T cells (the decline was roughly linear).

Sequenced material: blood. The clonotype was recovered from a woman aged 70-85 years in good health. This chain joins TRBV4-3 and TRBJ2-3; 7 bases line up with TRBD2. The DNA of the CDR3 is TGCGCCAGCAGCCCCCAGAGGGACTACCCTAGCACAGATACGCAGTATTTT. Protein product: CASSPQRDYPSTDTQYF.